This T cell receptor beta chain emerged from a study of cytomegalovirus exposure and HLA in healthy donors. Turning to the study itself: Some 85 million unique TCRs, all from HLA-typed donors, were included in an early release of the data. The study placed around 80% of its approximately 430 genotyped donors in the Caucasian-associated ancestry cluster. The study's findings and limits: A later analysis reportedly found that, within productive TCRs, an Asian-associated ancestry cluster had fewer N-insertions than the mean observed across the roughly 700 donors. Among CMV-associated TCR beta chains, most appeared HLA-restricted in a later analysis.

This PCR relied on a set of 60 Vbeta primers and 13 Jbeta primers. TCRdb's table, derived via immunoSEQ multiplex PCR, lists solely in-frame clones and lacks some. This table has about 190,000 clones, around 90% appearing once. This CDR3 contains 14 residues. Germline lookup yields CDR1 SQVTM and CDR2 ANQGSEA. The V end was cut by 8 bases, the J end by 5 bases, with 21 bases between. Note on this clone: Its matching antigen is unknown.

The chain employs TRBV29-1 and TRBJ1-1; D ambiguous. The source of this sequence is a woman in her late teens or twenties in good health and CMV-seronegative. Sequenced material: PBMCs. The CDR3 loop is CSLRRASSRTEAFF. Here the CDR3 DNA reads TGCAGCCTCCGGAGGGCCTCCTCGAGGACTGAAGCTTTCTTT.